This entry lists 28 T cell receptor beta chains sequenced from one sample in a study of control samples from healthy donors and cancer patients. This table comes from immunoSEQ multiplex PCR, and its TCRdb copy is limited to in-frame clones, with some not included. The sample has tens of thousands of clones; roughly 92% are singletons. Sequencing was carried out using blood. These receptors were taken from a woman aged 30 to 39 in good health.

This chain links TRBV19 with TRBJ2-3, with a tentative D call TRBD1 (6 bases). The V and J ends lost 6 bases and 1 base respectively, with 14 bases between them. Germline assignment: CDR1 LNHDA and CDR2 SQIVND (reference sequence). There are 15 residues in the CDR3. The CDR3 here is CASRTQGWGTDTQYF. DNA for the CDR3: TGTGCCAGTAGAACACAGGGATGGGGCACAGATACGCAGTATTTT.

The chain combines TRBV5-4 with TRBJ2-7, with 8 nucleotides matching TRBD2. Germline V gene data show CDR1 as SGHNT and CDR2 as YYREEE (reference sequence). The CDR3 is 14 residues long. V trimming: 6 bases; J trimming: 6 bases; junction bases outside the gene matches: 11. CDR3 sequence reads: CASKPGGASREQYF. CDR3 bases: TGTGCCAGCAAACCCGGGGGGGCTTCTCGCGAGCAGTACTTC. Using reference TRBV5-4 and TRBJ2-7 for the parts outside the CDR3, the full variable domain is ETGVTQSPTHLIKTRGQQVTLRCSSQSGHNTVSWYQQALGQGPQFIFQYYREEENGRGNFPPRFSGLQFPNYSSELNVNALELDDSALYLCASKPGGASREQYFGPGTRLTVT.

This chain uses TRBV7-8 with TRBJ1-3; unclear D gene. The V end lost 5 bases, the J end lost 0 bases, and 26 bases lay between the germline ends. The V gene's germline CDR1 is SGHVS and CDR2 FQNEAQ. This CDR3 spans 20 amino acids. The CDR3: CASSPFRIPPAAYSGNTIYF. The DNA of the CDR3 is TGTGCCAGCAGCCCGTTCAGAATACCCCCAGCAGCTTACTCTGGAAACACCATATATTTT.

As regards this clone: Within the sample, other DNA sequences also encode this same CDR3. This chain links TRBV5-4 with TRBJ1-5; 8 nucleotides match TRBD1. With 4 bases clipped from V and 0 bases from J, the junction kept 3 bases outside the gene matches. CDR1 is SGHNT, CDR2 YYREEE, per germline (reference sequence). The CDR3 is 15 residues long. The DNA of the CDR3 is TGTGCCAGCAGCCCCGGGACAGGTAGCAATCAGCCCCAGCATTTT. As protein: CASSPGTGSNQPQHF. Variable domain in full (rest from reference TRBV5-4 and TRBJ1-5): ETGVTQSPTHLIKTRGQQVTLRCSSQSGHNTVSWYQQALGQGPQFIFQYYREEENGRGNFPPRFSGLQFPNYSSELNVNALELDDSALYLCASSPGTGSNQPQHFGDGTRLSIL.

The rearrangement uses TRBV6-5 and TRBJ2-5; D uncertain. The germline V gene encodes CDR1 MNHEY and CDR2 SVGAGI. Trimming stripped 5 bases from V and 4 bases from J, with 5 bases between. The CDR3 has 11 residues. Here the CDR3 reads CASSRAETQYF. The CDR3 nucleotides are TGTGCCAGCAGTCGGGCAGAGACCCAGTACTTC.

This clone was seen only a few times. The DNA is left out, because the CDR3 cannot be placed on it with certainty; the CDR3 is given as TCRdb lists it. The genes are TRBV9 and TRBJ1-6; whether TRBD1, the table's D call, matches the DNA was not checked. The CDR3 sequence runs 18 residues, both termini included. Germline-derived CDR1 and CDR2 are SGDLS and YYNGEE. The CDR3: CASSSSGSSAGVNSPLHF.

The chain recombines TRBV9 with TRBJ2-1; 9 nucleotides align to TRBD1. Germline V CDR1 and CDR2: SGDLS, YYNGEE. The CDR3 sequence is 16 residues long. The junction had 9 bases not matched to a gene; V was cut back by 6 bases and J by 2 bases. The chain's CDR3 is CASTPRQGGPYNEQFF. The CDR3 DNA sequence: TGTGCCAGCACCCCCAGACAGGGGGGTCCCTACAATGAGCAGTTCTTC. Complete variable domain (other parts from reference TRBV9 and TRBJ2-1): DSGVTQTPKHLITATGQRVTLRCSPRSGDLSVYWYQQSLDQGLQFLIQYYNGEERAKGNILERFSAQQFPDLHSELNLSSLELGDSALYFCASTPRQGGPYNEQFFGPGTRLTVL.

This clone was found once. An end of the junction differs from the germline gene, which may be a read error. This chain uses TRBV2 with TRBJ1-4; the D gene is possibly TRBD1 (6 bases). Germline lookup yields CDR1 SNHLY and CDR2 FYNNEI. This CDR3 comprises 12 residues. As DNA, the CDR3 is TGTGCCAGCAGTGAATTATCGGGGGCCGGGGTTTTT. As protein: CASSELSGAGVF.

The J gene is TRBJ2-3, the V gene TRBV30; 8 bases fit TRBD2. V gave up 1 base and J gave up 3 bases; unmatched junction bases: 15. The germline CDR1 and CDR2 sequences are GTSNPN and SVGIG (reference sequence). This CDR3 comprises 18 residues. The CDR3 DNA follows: TGTGCCTGGAGTGCAGCCTTCGGACTAGCCGGTGGGACAGATACGCAGTATTTT. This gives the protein CAWSAAFGLAGGTDTQYF.

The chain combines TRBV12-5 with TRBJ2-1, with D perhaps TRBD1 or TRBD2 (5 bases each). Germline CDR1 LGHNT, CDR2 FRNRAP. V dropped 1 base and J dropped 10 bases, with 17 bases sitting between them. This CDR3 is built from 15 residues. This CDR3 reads CASGLGDVGALEQFF. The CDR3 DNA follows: TGTGCTAGTGGTTTGGGAGATGTCGGGGCGCTGGAGCAGTTCTTC.

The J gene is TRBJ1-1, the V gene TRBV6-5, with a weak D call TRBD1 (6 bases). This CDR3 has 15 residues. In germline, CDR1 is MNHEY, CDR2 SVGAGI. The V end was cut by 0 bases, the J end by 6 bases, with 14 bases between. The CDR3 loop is CASSYSYRGVAEAFF. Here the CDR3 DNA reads TGTGCCAGCAGTTACTCGTATAGGGGGGTGGCTGAAGCTTTCTTT.

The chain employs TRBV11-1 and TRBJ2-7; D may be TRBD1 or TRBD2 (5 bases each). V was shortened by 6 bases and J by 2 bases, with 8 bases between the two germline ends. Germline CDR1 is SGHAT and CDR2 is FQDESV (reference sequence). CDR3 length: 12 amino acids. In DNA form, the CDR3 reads TGTGCCAGCAGGGGACCAACCTACGAGCAGTACTTC. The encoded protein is CASRGPTYEQYF.

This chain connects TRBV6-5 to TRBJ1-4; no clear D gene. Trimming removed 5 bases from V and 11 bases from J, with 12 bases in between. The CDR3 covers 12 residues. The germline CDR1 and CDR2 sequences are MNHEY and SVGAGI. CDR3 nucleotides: TGTGCCAGCAGTCTACCATTGGGGAAACTGTTTTTT. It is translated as CASSLPLGKLFF.

This chain's CDR3 is CASSEDRQRLNTEAFF. CDR3 bases: TGTGCCAGCAGTGAAGATAGACAGCGGTTGAACACTGAAGCTTTCTTT. J is TRBJ1-1 and V is TRBV2; D might be TRBD1 (5 bases). Germline CDR1 reads SNHLY; CDR2 reads FYNNEI. The ends were cut back, 1 base at V and 0 bases at J, with 12 bases in the middle. There are 16 residues in the CDR3.

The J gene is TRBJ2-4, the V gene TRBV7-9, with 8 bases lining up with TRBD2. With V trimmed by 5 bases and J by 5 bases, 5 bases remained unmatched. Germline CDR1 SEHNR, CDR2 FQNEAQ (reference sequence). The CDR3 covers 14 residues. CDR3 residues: CASSLTGLENIQYF. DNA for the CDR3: TGTGCCAGCAGCCTCACGGGACTAGAAAACATTCAGTACTTC.

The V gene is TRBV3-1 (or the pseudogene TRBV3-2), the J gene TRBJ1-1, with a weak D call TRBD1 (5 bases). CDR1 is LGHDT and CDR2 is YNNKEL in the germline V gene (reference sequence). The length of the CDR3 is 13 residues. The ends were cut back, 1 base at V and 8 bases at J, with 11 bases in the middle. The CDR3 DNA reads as TGTGCCAGCAGCCAAGTGGGACGGACCGAAGCTTTCTTT. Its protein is CASSQVGRTEAFF.

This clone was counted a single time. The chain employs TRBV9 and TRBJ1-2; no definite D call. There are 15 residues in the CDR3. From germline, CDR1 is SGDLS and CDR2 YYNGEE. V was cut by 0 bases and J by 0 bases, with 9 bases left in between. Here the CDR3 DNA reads TGTGCCAGCAGCGTAGAGGGCAGACCTAACTATGGCTACACCTTC. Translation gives CASSVEGRPNYGYTF. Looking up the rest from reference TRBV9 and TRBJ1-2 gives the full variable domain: DSGVTQTPKHLITATGQRVTLRCSPRSGDLSVYWYQQSLDQGLQFLIQYYNGEERAKGNILERFSAQQFPDLHSELNLSSLELGDSALYFCASSVEGRPNYGYTFGSGTRLTVV.

The CDR3 DNA sequence: TGTGCCATAAAACCCCAGGGGAACACTGAAGCTTTCTTT. This gives the protein CAIKPQGNTEAFF. The chain is built from TRBV10-3 and TRBJ1-1; D may be TRBD1 (5 bases). CDR3 size: 13 residues. CDR1 is ENHRY, CDR2 SYGVKD, per germline. V gave up 9 bases and J gave up 1 base, with 12 bases separating them.

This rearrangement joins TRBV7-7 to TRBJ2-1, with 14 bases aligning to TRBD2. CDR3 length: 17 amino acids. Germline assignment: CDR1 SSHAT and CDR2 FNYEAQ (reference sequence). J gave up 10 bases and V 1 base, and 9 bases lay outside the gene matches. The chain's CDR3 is CASSLGGLAGVPQEQFF. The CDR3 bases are TGTGCCAGCAGCTTAGGGGGACTAGCGGGAGTACCCCAAGAGCAGTTCTTC.

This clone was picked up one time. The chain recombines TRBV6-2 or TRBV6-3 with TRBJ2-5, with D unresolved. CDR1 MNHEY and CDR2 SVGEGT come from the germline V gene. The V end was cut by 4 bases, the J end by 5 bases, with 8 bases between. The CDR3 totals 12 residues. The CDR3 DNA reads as TGTGCCAGCAGTTCACGTCGGGAGACCCAGTACTTC. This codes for CASSSRRETQYF.

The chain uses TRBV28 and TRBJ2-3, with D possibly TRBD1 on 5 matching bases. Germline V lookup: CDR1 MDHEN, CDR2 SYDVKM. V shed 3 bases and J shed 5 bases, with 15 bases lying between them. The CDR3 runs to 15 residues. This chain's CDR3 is CASSFRIRGIDTQYF. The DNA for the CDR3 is TGTGCCAGCAGTTTCAGGATAAGGGGAATAGATACGCAGTATTTT.

CDR3 DNA sequence: TGTGCCATCAGCGCCGGGACAGTAAGAACTAGCACAGATACGCAGTATTTT. Protein sequence: CAISAGTVRTSTDTQYF. The V and J genes are TRBV10-3 and TRBJ2-3, with TRBD1 identical over 7 bases. Germline-derived CDR1 and CDR2 are ENHRY and SYGVKD. The CDR3 has 17 amino acids. Unmatched junction bases numbered 12, after V lost 6 bases and J lost 0 bases.

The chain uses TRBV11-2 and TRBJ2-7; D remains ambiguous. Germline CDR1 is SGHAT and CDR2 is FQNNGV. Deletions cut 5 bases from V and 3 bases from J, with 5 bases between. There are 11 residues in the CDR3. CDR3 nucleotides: TGTGCCAGCAGCCCGGACTACGAGCAGTACTTC. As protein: CASSPDYEQYF.

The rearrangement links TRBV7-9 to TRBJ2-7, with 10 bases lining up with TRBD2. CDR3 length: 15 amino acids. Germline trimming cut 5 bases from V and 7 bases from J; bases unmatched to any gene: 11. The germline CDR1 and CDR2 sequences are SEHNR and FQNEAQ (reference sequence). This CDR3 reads CASSPRSSGGMEQYF. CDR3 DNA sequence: TGTGCCAGCAGCCCTCGGTCTAGCGGGGGTATGGAGCAGTACTTC.

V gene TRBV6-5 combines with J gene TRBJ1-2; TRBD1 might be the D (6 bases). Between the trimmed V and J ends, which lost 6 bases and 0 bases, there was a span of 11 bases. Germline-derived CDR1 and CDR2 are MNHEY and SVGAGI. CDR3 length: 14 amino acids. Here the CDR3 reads CASRQTGTNYGYTF. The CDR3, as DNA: TGTGCCAGCAGGCAGACAGGAACTAACTATGGCTACACCTTC.

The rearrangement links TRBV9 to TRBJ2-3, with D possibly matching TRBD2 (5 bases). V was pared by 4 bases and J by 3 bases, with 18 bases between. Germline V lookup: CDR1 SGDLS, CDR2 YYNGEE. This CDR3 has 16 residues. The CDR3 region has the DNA TGTGCCAGCAGCCCGTTAGTCGGGATCGAAACAGATACGCAGTATTTT. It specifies CASSPLVGIETDTQYF.

The CDR3 region is CASTLTGVTEAFF. The CDR3, as DNA: TGTGCCAGCACGCTAACAGGGGTTACTGAAGCTTTCTTT. The rearrangement joins TRBV7-9 to TRBJ1-1; 7 bases are a match to TRBD1. The CDR3 is 13 residues long. Trimming at V came to 7 bases and at J to 5 bases, leaving 7 bases not matched to a gene. Germline loops: CDR1 SEHNR, CDR2 FQNEAQ (reference sequence).

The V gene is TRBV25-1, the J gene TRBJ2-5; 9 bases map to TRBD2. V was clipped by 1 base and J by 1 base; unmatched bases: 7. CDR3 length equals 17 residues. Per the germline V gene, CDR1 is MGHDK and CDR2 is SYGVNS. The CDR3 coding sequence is TGTGCCAGCAGTGAATCCCAGCTAGCGGGGTCCCAAGAGACCCAGTACTTC. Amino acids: CASSESQLAGSQETQYF.